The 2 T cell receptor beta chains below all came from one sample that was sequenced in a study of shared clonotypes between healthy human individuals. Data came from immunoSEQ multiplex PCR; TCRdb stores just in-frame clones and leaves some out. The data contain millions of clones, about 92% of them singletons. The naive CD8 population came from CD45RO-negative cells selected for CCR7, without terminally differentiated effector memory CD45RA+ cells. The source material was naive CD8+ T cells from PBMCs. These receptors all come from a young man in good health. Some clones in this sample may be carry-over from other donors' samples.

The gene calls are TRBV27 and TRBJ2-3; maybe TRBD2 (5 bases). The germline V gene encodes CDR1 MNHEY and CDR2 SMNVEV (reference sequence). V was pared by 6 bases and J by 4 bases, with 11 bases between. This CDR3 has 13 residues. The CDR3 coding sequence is TGTGCCAGCAGCATTAGGACTCCAGATACGCAGTATTTT. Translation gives CASSIRTPDTQYF.

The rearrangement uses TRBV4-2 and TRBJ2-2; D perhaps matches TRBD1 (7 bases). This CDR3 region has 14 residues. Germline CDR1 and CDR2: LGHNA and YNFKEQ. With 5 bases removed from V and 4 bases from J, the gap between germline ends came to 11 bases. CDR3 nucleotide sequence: TGTGCCAGCAGCAAGGAGGGGGCCACCGGGGAGCTGTTTTTT. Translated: CASSKEGATGELFF.